This T cell receptor beta chain was retrieved from a study of T cells expressing NK-cell markers. Study results and limitations: Clarity on HCMV specificity was lacking for the expanded NKG2C+ T cell clones. The CD3+CD56-NKG2C+ fraction of several donors was also led by these clonotypes. Over 5 donors had dominant NKG2C+ clonotypes that comprised about 1.0-8% of their CD8+ T cells.

Germline-derived CDR1 and CDR2 are MNHEY and SVGAGI. This CDR3 has 14 amino acids. For this clonotype: Its cognate antigen is unknown.

5'RACE template switching with UMIs produced the TCR beta cDNA. TCRdb re-called the 5' RACE reads; one entry per CDR3 protein, DNA not given. This table holds approximately 3,000 distinct CDR3 sequences. The chain carries TRBV6-5 and TRBJ1-5. The clonotype was recovered from a man aged 18-70 years in good health. The sequenced sample was blood T cells: a sorted CD56 or NKG2C T cell subset, CD4+ or CD8+ T cells, or bulk PBMC T cells (not recorded which). The CDR3 loop is CASSSGTPDQPQHF.